This T cell receptor (beta chain) was obtained from a study of cytotoxic CD8 clonotypes in ibrutinib-treated CLL. On the study more broadly: In all, about a dozen patients were relapsed/refractory, some 14 were treatment-naive and some 17 were IGHV unmutated.

Germline V gene lookup returns CDR1 SGHTA and CDR2 FQGNSA. Trimming stripped 5 bases from V and 3 bases from J, with 20 bases between. CDR3 length: 17 amino acids. Measured with immunoSEQ multiplex PCR; TCRdb has only the in-frame clones, and not every one. Of more than 75,000 clones in the sample, roughly three quarters were seen once. Study outcomes and limitations: Baseline clonality exceeded age-matched healthy donors and tracked circulating CD8+ T-cell counts. Clonality climbed at ibrutinib response, then dropped toward baseline at progression.

Worth noting for this clone: Its specificity is unknown.

The chain joins TRBV7-2 to TRBJ1-5; perhaps TRBD1 as D (5 bases). Sequencing was performed on PBMCs, taken after 24 months of ibrutinib treatment. This sequence was found in a human donor with chronic lymphocytic leukemia. The chain's CDR3 is CASSARVGGTNNQPQHF. CDR3 DNA sequence: TGTGCCAGCAGCGCCAGGGTCGGGGGTACTAACAATCAGCCCCAGCATTTT.